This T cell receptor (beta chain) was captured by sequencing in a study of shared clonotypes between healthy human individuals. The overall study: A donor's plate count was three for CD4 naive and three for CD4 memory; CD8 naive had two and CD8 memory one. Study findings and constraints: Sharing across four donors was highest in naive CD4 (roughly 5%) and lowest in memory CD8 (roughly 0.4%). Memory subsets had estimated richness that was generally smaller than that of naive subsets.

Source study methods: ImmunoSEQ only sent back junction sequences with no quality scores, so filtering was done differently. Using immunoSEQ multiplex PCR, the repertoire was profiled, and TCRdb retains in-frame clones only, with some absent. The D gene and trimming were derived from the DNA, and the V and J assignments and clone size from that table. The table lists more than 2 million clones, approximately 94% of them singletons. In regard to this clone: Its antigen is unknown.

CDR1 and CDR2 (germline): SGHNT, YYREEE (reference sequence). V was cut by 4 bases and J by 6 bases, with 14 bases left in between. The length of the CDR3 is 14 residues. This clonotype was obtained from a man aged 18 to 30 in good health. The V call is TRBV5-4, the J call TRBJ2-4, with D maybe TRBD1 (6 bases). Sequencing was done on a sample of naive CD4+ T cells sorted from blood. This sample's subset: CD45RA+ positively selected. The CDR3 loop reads CASSTTGHGNIQYF. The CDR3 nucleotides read TGTGCCAGCAGCACCACAGGGCACGGAAACATTCAGTACTTC.